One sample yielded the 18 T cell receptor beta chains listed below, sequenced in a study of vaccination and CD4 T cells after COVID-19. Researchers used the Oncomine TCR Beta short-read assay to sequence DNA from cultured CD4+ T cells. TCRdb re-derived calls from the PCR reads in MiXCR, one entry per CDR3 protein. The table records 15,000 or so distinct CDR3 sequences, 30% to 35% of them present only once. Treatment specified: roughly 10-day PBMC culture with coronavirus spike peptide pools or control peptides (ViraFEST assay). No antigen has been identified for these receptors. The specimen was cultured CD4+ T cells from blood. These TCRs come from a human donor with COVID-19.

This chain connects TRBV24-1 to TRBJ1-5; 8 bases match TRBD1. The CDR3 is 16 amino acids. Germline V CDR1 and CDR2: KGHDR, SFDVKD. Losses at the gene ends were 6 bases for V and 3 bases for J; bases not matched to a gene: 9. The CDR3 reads CATSPGQGRNNQPQHF. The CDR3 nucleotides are TGTGCCACCAGTCCAGGACAGGGTCGGAACAATCAGCCCCAGCATTTT.

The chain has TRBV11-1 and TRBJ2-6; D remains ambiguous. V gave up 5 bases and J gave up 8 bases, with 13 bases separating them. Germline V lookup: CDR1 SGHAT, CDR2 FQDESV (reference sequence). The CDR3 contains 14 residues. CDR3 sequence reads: CASSADAGPNVLTF. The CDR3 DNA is TGTGCCAGCAGCGCGGACGCCGGACCCAACGTCCTGACTTTC.

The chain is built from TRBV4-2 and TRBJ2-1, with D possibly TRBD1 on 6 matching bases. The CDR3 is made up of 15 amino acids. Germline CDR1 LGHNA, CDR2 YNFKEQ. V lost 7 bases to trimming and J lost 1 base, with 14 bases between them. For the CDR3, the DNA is TGTGCCAGCAAGCGTAGCAGGGGATCCTACAATGAGCAGTTCTTC. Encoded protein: CASKRSRGSYNEQFF.

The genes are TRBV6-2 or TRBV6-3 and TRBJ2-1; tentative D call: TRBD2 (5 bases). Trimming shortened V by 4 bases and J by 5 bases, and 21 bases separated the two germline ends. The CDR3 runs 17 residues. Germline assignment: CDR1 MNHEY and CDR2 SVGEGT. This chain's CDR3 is CASSLTAGMLIDNEQFF. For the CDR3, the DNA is TGTGCCAGCAGTTTGACTGCGGGTATGTTAATTGACAATGAGCAGTTCTTC.

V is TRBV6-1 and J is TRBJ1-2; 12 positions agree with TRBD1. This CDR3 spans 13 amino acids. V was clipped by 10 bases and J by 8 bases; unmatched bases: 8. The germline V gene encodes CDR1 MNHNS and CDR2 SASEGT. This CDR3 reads CATRGQGARGYTF. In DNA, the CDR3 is TGTGCCACCCGGGGACAGGGGGCGCGCGGCTACACCTTC.

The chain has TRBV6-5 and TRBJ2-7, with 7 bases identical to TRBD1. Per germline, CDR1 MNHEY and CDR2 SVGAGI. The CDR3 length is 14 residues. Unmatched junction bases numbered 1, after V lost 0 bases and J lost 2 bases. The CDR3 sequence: CASSYSGTAYEQYF. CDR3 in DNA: TGTGCCAGCAGTTACTCTGGGACAGCCTACGAGCAGTACTTC.

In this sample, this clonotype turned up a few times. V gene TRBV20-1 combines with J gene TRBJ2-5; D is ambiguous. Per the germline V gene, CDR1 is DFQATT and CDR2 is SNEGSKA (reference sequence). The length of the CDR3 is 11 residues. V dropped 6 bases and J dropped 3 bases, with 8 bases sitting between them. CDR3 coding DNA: TGCAGTGCCCTGCAAAAAGAGACCCAGTACTTC. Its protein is CSALQKETQYF.

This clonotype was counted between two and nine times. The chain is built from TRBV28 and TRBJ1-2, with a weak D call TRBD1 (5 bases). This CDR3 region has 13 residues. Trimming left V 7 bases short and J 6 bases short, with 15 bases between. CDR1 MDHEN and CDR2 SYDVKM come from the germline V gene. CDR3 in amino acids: CASNPVGADGYTF. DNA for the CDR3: TGTGCCAGCAACCCGGTCGGGGCGGATGGCTACACCTTC.

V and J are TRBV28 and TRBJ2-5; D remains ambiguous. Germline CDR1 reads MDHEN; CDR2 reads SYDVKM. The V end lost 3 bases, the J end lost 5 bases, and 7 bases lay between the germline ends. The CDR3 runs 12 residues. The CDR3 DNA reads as TGTGCCAGCAGTTTTGCCGATGAGACCCAGTACTTC. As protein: CASSFADETQYF.

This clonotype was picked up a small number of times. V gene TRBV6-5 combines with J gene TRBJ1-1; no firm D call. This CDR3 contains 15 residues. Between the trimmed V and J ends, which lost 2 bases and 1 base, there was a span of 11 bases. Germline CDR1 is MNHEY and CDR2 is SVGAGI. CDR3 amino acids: CASSYRGLGNTEAFF. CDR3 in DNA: TGTGCCAGCAGTTACCGTGGCCTGGGGAACACTGAAGCTTTCTTT.

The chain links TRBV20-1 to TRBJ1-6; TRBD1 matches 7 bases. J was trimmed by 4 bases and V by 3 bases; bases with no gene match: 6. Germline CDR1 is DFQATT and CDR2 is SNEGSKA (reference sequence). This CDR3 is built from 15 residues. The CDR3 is CSASPQGTYNSPLHF. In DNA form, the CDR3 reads TGCAGTGCTAGCCCACAGGGGACTTATAATTCACCCCTCCACTTT.

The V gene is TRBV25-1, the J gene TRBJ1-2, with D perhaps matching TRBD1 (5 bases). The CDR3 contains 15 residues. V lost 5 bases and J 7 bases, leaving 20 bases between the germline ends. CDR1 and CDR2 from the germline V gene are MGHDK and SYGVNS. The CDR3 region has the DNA TGTGCCAGCAGTATCCCCGGGACCCCTGTGGGTGGCTACACCTTC. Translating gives CASSIPGTPVGGYTF.

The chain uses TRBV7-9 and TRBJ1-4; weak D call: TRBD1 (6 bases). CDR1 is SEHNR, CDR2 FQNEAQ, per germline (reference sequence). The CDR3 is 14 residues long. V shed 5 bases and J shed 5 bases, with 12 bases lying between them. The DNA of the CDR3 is TGTGCCAGCAGCCGCAGGACAGAAAATGAAAAACTGTTTTTT. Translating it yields CASSRRTENEKLFF.

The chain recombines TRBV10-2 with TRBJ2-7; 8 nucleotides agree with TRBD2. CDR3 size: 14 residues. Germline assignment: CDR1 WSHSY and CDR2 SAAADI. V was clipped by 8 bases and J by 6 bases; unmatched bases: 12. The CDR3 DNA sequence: TGCGCCAGCTGTCGGCGGGGGGCATTGGGCGAGCAGTACTTC. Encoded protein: CASCRRGALGEQYF.

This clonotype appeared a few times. The CDR3 here is CASSLWSGATYSKNIQYF. CDR3 coding DNA: TGTGCCAGCAGCTTATGGAGCGGGGCGACCTATAGCAAAAACATTCAGTACTTC. The J gene is TRBJ2-4, the V gene TRBV7-9; 7 positions match TRBD2. CDR1 SEHNR and CDR2 FQNEAQ come from the germline V gene (reference sequence). Trimming took 2 bases from V and 3 from J; bases not matched to a gene: 13. This CDR3 is 18 amino acids long.

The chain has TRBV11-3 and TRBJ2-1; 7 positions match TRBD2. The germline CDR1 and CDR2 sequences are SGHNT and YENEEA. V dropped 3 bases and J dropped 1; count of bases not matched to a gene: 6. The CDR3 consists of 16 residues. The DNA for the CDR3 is TGTGCCAGCAGCTTTGTGTTGCGGGGGTCCTACAATGAGCAGTTCTTC. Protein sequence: CASSFVLRGSYNEQFF.

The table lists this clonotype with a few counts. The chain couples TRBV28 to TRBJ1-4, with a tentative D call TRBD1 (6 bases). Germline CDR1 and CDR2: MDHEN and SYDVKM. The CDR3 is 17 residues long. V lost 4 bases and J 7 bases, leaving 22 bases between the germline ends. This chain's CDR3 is CASSSLRQAGQREKLFF. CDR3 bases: TGTGCCAGCAGTTCCTTAAGACAGGCTGGTCAACGTGAAAAACTGTTTTTT.

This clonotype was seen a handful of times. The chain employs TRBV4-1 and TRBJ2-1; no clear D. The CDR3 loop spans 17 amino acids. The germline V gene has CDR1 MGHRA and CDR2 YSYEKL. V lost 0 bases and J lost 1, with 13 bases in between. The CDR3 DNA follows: TGCGCCAGCAGCCAAGATGTCGGGTCCGCTTCCTACAATGAGCAGTTCTTC. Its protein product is CASSQDVGSASYNEQFF.